This T cell receptor beta chain is from a study of early T cells in non-severe SARS-CoV-2 infection. A few counts support this clonotype. Looked up from germline, CDR1 is LNHNV and CDR2 is YYDKDF (reference sequence). CDR3 size: 15 residues. With 3 bases clipped from V and 2 bases from J, the junction kept 3 bases outside the gene matches. Each CDR3 protein gets one entry after TCRdb re-called the 5' RACE reads with MiXCR. The sample lists some 57,000 distinct CDR3 sequences; around 8% were seen once. This rearrangement joins TRBV15 to TRBJ2-7, with TRBD2 matching over 11 bases. The sequenced sample was whole blood. The origin of this receptor is an adult who was a healthcare worker with PCR-confirmed SARS-CoV-2 infection or an uninfected control (not recorded which). The CDR3 loop reads CATSRGTSGTYEQYF. In DNA form, the CDR3 reads TGTGCCACCAGCAGGGGGACTAGCGGAACCTACGAGCAGTACTTC.